This is a list of T cell receptor beta chains from one sample in a study of blood T cell repertoires in COVID-19. The table came from immunoSEQ multiplex PCR; TCRdb's copy has only in-frame clones and leaves some out. The sample holds some 200,000 clones, less than 90% seen once. Sequencing used PBMCs or T cells enriched from blood (not recorded which). The receptors derive from a woman aged 45-65 years in a cohort exposed to, infected with or recovered from COVID-19 (not recorded which). CDR3s include the opening cysteine and the closing phenylalanine or tryptophan. The order of the fields is CDR3 DNA, CDR3 protein, D gene, J gene, V gene, clone size. A D gene is named only where the DNA matches it firmly. A clone size is listed for some rows: how often the clone was seen (once, few, many), or a class if it is expanded.

cdr3_nt: TGTGCCACCAAAGGACAGGGGAGAGACACCGGGGAGCTGTTTTTT
cdr3_aa: CATKGQGRDTGELFF
d_call: TRBD1
j_call: TRBJ2-2
v_call: TRBV24-1
clone_size: once

cdr3_nt: TGTGCCAGCAGCTGGGGTGGGAGGGCTCACAATGAGCAGTTCTTC
cdr3_aa: CASSWGGRAHNEQFF
d_call: TRBD2
j_call: TRBJ2-1
v_call: TRBV6-6
clone_size: -

cdr3_nt: TGCGCCAGCAGCCGTAGGACAGGGTCTGGAAACACCATATATTTT
cdr3_aa: CASSRRTGSGNTIYF
d_call: TRBD1
j_call: TRBJ1-3
v_call: TRBV4-1
clone_size: few

cdr3_nt: TGTGCCAGCAGCGTAGACGCGGGGGGAGGGGGCACCTACAATGAGCAGTTCTTC
cdr3_aa: CASSVDAGGGGTYNEQFF
d_call: -
j_call: TRBJ2-1
v_call: TRBV9
clone_size: -

cdr3_nt: TGCGCCAGCAGCTTGGGATATTCTCAGGATGGCTACACCTTC
cdr3_aa: CASSLGYSQDGYTF
d_call: -
j_call: TRBJ1-2
v_call: TRBV5-1
clone_size: few

cdr3_nt: TGCGCCAGCACCCCGGGTGGGACAAAGTACAATGAGCAGTTCTTC
cdr3_aa: CASTPGGTKYNEQFF
d_call: -
j_call: TRBJ2-1
v_call: TRBV5-1
clone_size: -

cdr3_nt: TGTGCCTGGAGTGGTACAGGGACCGGGGAGCTGTTTTTT
cdr3_aa: CAWSGTGTGELFF
d_call: -
j_call: TRBJ2-2
v_call: TRBV30
clone_size: -

cdr3_nt: TGTGCCAGCAGTGAGGGACTAGCGCATGCGACTAGCACAGATACGCAGTATTTT
cdr3_aa: CASSEGLAHATSTDTQYF
d_call: TRBD2
j_call: TRBJ2-3
v_call: TRBV6-1
clone_size: -

cdr3_nt: TGTGCCAGTAGTGTCGGGACAGCCTACGAGCAGTACTTC
cdr3_aa: CASSVGTAYEQYF
d_call: TRBD1
j_call: TRBJ2-7
v_call: TRBV19
clone_size: -

cdr3_nt: TGCGCCAGCAGCACGGGACAGGTTGGGTATGGCTACACCTTC
cdr3_aa: CASSTGQVGYGYTF
d_call: TRBD1
j_call: TRBJ1-2
v_call: TRBV5-1
clone_size: -

cdr3_nt: TGTGCCAGCAGTTTAAAGGGGCAGGCTGGCTACACCTTC
cdr3_aa: CASSLKGQAGYTF
d_call: -
j_call: TRBJ1-2
v_call: TRBV12-3/TRBV12-4
clone_size: -

cdr3_nt: TGTGCCAGTAGTGCTAGCGGGGGCCTCCAGAATACGCAGTATTTT
cdr3_aa: CASSASGGLQNTQYF
d_call: TRBD2
j_call: TRBJ2-3
v_call: TRBV19
clone_size: -

cdr3_nt: TGCGCCAGCAGCCAAGATGGGAGGAACACTGAAGCTTTCTTT
cdr3_aa: CASSQDGRNTEAFF
d_call: -
j_call: TRBJ1-1
v_call: TRBV4-3
clone_size: -

cdr3_nt: TGCAGCGTTAGGACAGAGGCGCACTATGGCTACACCTTC
cdr3_aa: CSVRTEAHYGYTF
d_call: -
j_call: TRBJ1-2
v_call: TRBV29-1
clone_size: -

cdr3_nt: TGTGCCAGCAGCTTAGGGGCAGGTAGCAATCAGCCCCAGCATTTT
cdr3_aa: CASSLGAGSNQPQHF
d_call: -
j_call: TRBJ1-5
v_call: TRBV7-9
clone_size: few

cdr3_nt: TGCGCCAGCAGCCCCAGGGGACAGGCCACGAATGAAAAACTGTTTTTT
cdr3_aa: CASSPRGQATNEKLFF
d_call: TRBD1
j_call: TRBJ1-4
v_call: TRBV5-1
clone_size: -

cdr3_nt: TGTGCCAGCAGTCGCGGACAGGGGAACACTGAAGCTTTCTTT
cdr3_aa: CASSRGQGNTEAFF
d_call: TRBD1
j_call: TRBJ1-1
v_call: TRBV6-2/TRBV6-3
clone_size: -

cdr3_nt: TGCGCCAGCAGCTTGGCCGTTGCGGCTAGCGGGGGTGTCAATGAGCAGTTCTTC
cdr3_aa: CASSLAVAASGGVNEQFF
d_call: TRBD2
j_call: TRBJ2-1
v_call: TRBV5-1
clone_size: -

cdr3_nt: TGTGCCTGGAGTGTGTGGGAGGTAGGAGAGACCCAGTACTTC
cdr3_aa: CAWSVWEVGETQYF
d_call: -
j_call: TRBJ2-5
v_call: TRBV30
clone_size: once

cdr3_nt: TGTGCCTGGAGTGAGGGGGTTTCGGCAGATACGCAGTATTTT
cdr3_aa: CAWSEGVSADTQYF
d_call: -
j_call: TRBJ2-3
v_call: TRBV30
clone_size: -

cdr3_nt: TGTGCCAGCAGCCTAGTAGCCAATGAGCAGTTCTTC
cdr3_aa: CASSLVANEQFF
d_call: -
j_call: TRBJ2-1
v_call: TRBV7-9
clone_size: once

cdr3_nt: TGTGCCAGCAGGGGAACAGGGTTGGACACCATATATTTT
cdr3_aa: CASRGTGLDTIYF
d_call: -
j_call: TRBJ1-3
v_call: TRBV12-3/TRBV12-4
clone_size: few

cdr3_nt: TGTGCCAGCAGCTGGACCTCAGGGCAGCCGGGTGGCTACACCTTC
cdr3_aa: CASSWTSGQPGGYTF
d_call: -
j_call: TRBJ1-2
v_call: TRBV5-5
clone_size: many

cdr3_nt: TGTGCCAGCAGTTACCCGGGACAGCAGAACACTGAAGCTTTCTTT
cdr3_aa: CASSYPGQQNTEAFF
d_call: TRBD1
j_call: TRBJ1-1
v_call: TRBV6-6
clone_size: few

cdr3_nt: TGTGCCAGCAGCTTGTTCCAGGGGGCGGCAAATTCACCCCTCCACTTT
cdr3_aa: CASSLFQGAANSPLHF
d_call: TRBD1
j_call: TRBJ1-6
v_call: TRBV5-6
clone_size: once

cdr3_nt: TGTGCCAGCAGCAACTACTCCCCGGGACTAGCGGGGGAGAACAATGAGCAGTTCTTC
cdr3_aa: CASSNYSPGLAGENNEQFF
d_call: -
j_call: TRBJ2-1
v_call: TRBV21-1
clone_size: -

cdr3_nt: TGCGCCAGCAGCCAAGAACCTAATAACGGGATGAACACTGAAGCTTTCTTT
cdr3_aa: CASSQEPNNGMNTEAFF
d_call: -
j_call: TRBJ1-1
v_call: TRBV4-3
clone_size: -